These T cell receptor beta chains were read from a single sample in a study of T-cell reconstitution after alpha-beta-depleted transplantation in children. TCRdb processed the PCR reads anew with MiXCR; each CDR3 protein has one entry. The table records a few hundred thousand distinct CDR3 sequences, over 40% of them present only once. The sample was PBMCs, taken before TCRalphabeta/CD19-depleted stem cell transplant. These receptors were taken from a girl aged 2-15 years with aplastic anemia, due to receive a stem cell transplant. CDR3s include the opening cysteine and the closing phenylalanine or tryptophan. A D gene is named only where the DNA matches it firmly. Rows may omit the clone size; those that give it use once, few, many or a size class.

clone size: .; J gene: TRBJ1-5; CDR3 length: 15; V gene: TRBV27; D gene: .; CDR3 DNA: TGTGCCAGCAGTTCACAGGGTTGGGGCAATCAGCCCCAGCATTTT; CDR3 protein: CASSSQGWGNQPQHF
clone size: many; J gene: TRBJ2-7; CDR3 length: 15; V gene: TRBV5-1; D gene: TRBD2; CDR3 DNA: TGCGCCAGCAGCTTTTCCGGGACTAGCGCCTACGAGCAGTACTTC; CDR3 protein: CASSFSGTSAYEQYF
clone size: many; J gene: TRBJ2-5; CDR3 length: 16; V gene: TRBV5-1; D gene: .; CDR3 DNA: TGCGCCAGCAGCCCGGCCCGGGCCGGGTTACAAGAGACCCAGTACTTC; CDR3 protein: CASSPARAGLQETQYF
clone size: .; J gene: TRBJ2-1; CDR3 length: 17; V gene: TRBV5-6; D gene: TRBD2; CDR3 DNA: TGTGCCAGCAGCTTGAGGGGGCTAGCGGGAAACTACAATGAGCAGTTCTTC; CDR3 protein: CASSLRGLAGNYNEQFF
clone size: once; J gene: TRBJ2-1; CDR3 length: 15; V gene: TRBV6-9; D gene: TRBD1; CDR3 DNA: TGTGCCAGCATCCCAAAGACGGACAGGGTCCATGAGCAGTTCTTC; CDR3 protein: CASIPKTDRVHEQFF
clone size: .; J gene: TRBJ1-3; CDR3 length: 16; V gene: TRBV5-6; D gene: .; CDR3 DNA: TGTGCCAGCAGCTTCTTCTTCCAAGGAGGTGGAAACACCATATATTTT; CDR3 protein: CASSFFFQGGGNTIYF
clone size: .; J gene: TRBJ2-1; CDR3 length: 16; V gene: TRBV2; D gene: .; CDR3 DNA: TGTGCCAGCAGTGGTCAGGGGAATAGAATAATCGGGGAGCAGTTCTTC; CDR3 protein: CASSGQGNRIIGEQFF
clone size: .; J gene: TRBJ1-1; CDR3 length: 13; V gene: TRBV12-3/TRBV12-4; D gene: .; CDR3 DNA: TGTGCCACCAGTACGGGAATTGGGACTGAAGCTTTCTTT; CDR3 protein: CATSTGIGTEAFF
clone size: many; J gene: TRBJ2-7; CDR3 length: 15; V gene: TRBV12-5; D gene: TRBD2; CDR3 DNA: TGTGCTAGTTCCCTCCATGGGGAGGGTCCCTACGAGCAGTACTTC; CDR3 protein: CASSLHGEGPYEQYF
clone size: .; J gene: TRBJ2-7; CDR3 length: 15; V gene: TRBV10-3; D gene: .; CDR3 DNA: TGTGCCATCAGCCAACAAGACCGAGCGCCCTACGAGCAGTACTTC; CDR3 protein: CAISQQDRAPYEQYF
clone size: .; J gene: TRBJ2-5; CDR3 length: 13; V gene: TRBV20-1; D gene: .; CDR3 DNA: TGCAGTGTGGGGGGGCAGGACCAAGAGACCCAGTACTTC; CDR3 protein: CSVGGQDQETQYF
clone size: .; J gene: TRBJ2-7; CDR3 length: 14; V gene: TRBV19; D gene: .; CDR3 DNA: TGTGCCAGTAGTATAGCTCAGGGTTCGGACGAGCAGTACTTC; CDR3 protein: CASSIAQGSDEQYF
clone size: many; J gene: TRBJ1-1; CDR3 length: 13; V gene: TRBV20-1; D gene: TRBD1; CDR3 DNA: TGCAGTGCTAGAGGGACAGGGGGCAATGAAGCTTTCTTT; CDR3 protein: CSARGTGGNEAFF
clone size: many; J gene: TRBJ1-2; CDR3 length: 13; V gene: TRBV7-9; D gene: .; CDR3 DNA: TGTGCCAGCAGCTTGAGCCCTCGAGGGAGCTACACCTTC; CDR3 protein: CASSLSPRGSYTF
clone size: few; J gene: TRBJ2-7; CDR3 length: 16; V gene: TRBV6-5; D gene: TRBD2; CDR3 DNA: TGTGCCAGCAGTTCTCACACTAGCGGAAAAACCTACGAGCAGTACTTC; CDR3 protein: CASSSHTSGKTYEQYF
clone size: .; J gene: TRBJ2-7; CDR3 length: 13; V gene: TRBV6-6; D gene: .; CDR3 DNA: TGTGCCAGCAGTTACTCGCGTACCGACGAGCAGTACTTC; CDR3 protein: CASSYSRTDEQYF
clone size: few; J gene: TRBJ1-1; CDR3 length: 10; V gene: TRBV7-8; D gene: .; CDR3 DNA: TGTGCCAGCACCCTTTCCGGGACCGACTTT; CDR3 protein: CASTLSGTDF
clone size: many; J gene: TRBJ2-1; CDR3 length: 15; V gene: TRBV12-3/TRBV12-4; D gene: .; CDR3 DNA: TGTGCCAGCACCACAGGGAGTTCGGGGTACAATGAGCAGTTCTTC; CDR3 protein: CASTTGSSGYNEQFF
clone size: .; J gene: TRBJ2-1; CDR3 length: 13; V gene: TRBV6-1; D gene: .; CDR3 DNA: TGTGCCAGCAGCCCCCGTGGACTGGATGAGCAGTTCTTC; CDR3 protein: CASSPRGLDEQFF
clone size: .; J gene: TRBJ2-1; CDR3 length: 14; V gene: TRBV12-3/TRBV12-4; D gene: TRBD1; CDR3 DNA: TGTGCCAGCAGTCGCGCAGGGGGTCACAATGAGCAGTTCTTC; CDR3 protein: CASSRAGGHNEQFF
clone size: many; J gene: TRBJ2-3; CDR3 length: 14; V gene: TRBV5-1; D gene: .; CDR3 DNA: TGCGCCAGCAGCTTGAGTGGCGTTTTGGATACGCAGTATTTT; CDR3 protein: CASSLSGVLDTQYF
clone size: .; J gene: TRBJ1-5; CDR3 length: 14; V gene: TRBV7-9; D gene: TRBD1; CDR3 DNA: TGTGCCAGCAGCCAAGGGGGCCGGGGTCAGCCCCAGCATTTT; CDR3 protein: CASSQGGRGQPQHF
clone size: .; J gene: TRBJ2-3; CDR3 length: 12; V gene: TRBV10-3; D gene: .; CDR3 DNA: TGTGCCTCCTCGGCACGCCCAGATACGCAGTATTTT; CDR3 protein: CASSARPDTQYF
clone size: .; J gene: TRBJ2-1; CDR3 length: 16; V gene: TRBV14; D gene: TRBD2; CDR3 DNA: TGTGCCAGCAGCCGAGCTGGGACTAGCGGGAGACGGGAGCAGTTCTTC; CDR3 protein: CASSRAGTSGRREQFF
clone size: few; J gene: TRBJ2-7; CDR3 length: 15; V gene: TRBV12-3/TRBV12-4; D gene: TRBD2; CDR3 DNA: TGTGCCAGCATGATTAGCGGGAGCCGATCCTACGAGCAGTACTTC; CDR3 protein: CASMISGSRSYEQYF
clone size: .; J gene: TRBJ2-1; CDR3 length: 16; V gene: TRBV5-1; D gene: .; CDR3 DNA: TGCGCCAGCAGCCCCTTAGTGGCCAACCCCCTTAATGAGCAGTTCTTC; CDR3 protein: CASSPLVANPLNEQFF
clone size: once; J gene: TRBJ1-1; CDR3 length: 15; V gene: TRBV5-5; D gene: TRBD1; CDR3 DNA: TGTGCCAGCAGCTTCGCAGGGGGCCATAACACTGAAGCTTTCTTT; CDR3 protein: CASSFAGGHNTEAFF
clone size: .; J gene: TRBJ2-7; CDR3 length: 11; V gene: TRBV20-1; D gene: .; CDR3 DNA: TGCTGTGGAGACATTGCCTACGAGCAGTACTTC; CDR3 protein: CCGDIAYEQYF
clone size: .; J gene: TRBJ1-1; CDR3 length: 15; V gene: TRBV12-3/TRBV12-4; D gene: TRBD1; CDR3 DNA: TGTGCCAGCAAGCTACGGACAGGGATGAACACTGAAGCTTTCTTT; CDR3 protein: CASKLRTGMNTEAFF
clone size: .; J gene: TRBJ1-4; CDR3 length: 16; V gene: TRBV20-1; D gene: .; CDR3 DNA: TGCAGTGCTACCGCCAAGGCGTTGCTACCTAATGAAAAACTGTTTTTT; CDR3 protein: CSATAKALLPNEKLFF
clone size: .; J gene: TRBJ2-7; CDR3 length: 11; V gene: TRBV29-1; D gene: .; CDR3 DNA: TGCAGCGTTGGAGGGACCTACGAGCAGTACTTC; CDR3 protein: CSVGGTYEQYF
clone size: .; J gene: TRBJ1-1; CDR3 length: 16; V gene: TRBV5-1; D gene: TRBD1; CDR3 DNA: TGCGCCAGCAGCTTGGGGGACAGGGAGGTGAACACTGAAGCTTTCTTT; CDR3 protein: CASSLGDREVNTEAFF
clone size: .; J gene: TRBJ2-1; CDR3 length: 11; V gene: TRBV20-1; D gene: TRBD2; CDR3 DNA: TGCAGTGCTCCTCTAGCGGGGACGGGGTTCTTC; CDR3 protein: CSAPLAGTGFF
clone size: .; J gene: TRBJ2-1; CDR3 length: 17; V gene: TRBV12-3/TRBV12-4; D gene: .; CDR3 DNA: TGTGCCAGTGCGGACGTTAAGGGACTCCCCTCCTACAATGAGCAGTTCTTC; CDR3 protein: CASADVKGLPSYNEQFF
clone size: few; J gene: TRBJ1-4; CDR3 length: 12; V gene: TRBV12-3/TRBV12-4; D gene: .; CDR3 DNA: TGTGCCAGCAGTTTAGCGGCAGAAGGACTGTTTTTT; CDR3 protein: CASSLAAEGLFF
clone size: few; J gene: TRBJ2-3; CDR3 length: 14; V gene: TRBV6-4; D gene: .; CDR3 DNA: TGTGCCAGCAGTGGAAGCGGGAGCACAGATACGCAGTATTTT; CDR3 protein: CASSGSGSTDTQYF
clone size: .; J gene: TRBJ1-5; CDR3 length: 18; V gene: TRBV12-3/TRBV12-4; D gene: .; CDR3 DNA: TGTGCCAGCAGTTTAGGGTCAGGGAGTCCTTATAGCAATCAGCCCCAGCATTTT; CDR3 protein: CASSLGSGSPYSNQPQHF
clone size: many; J gene: TRBJ2-7; CDR3 length: 15; V gene: TRBV5-1; D gene: .; CDR3 DNA: TGCGCCAGCAGCTTGGGGCTGTGGGGGGCCTACGAGCAGTACTTC; CDR3 protein: CASSLGLWGAYEQYF
clone size: many; J gene: TRBJ2-1; CDR3 length: 13; V gene: TRBV5-1; D gene: .; CDR3 DNA: TGCGCCAGCAGCTTGGAGGGACTTAGTGAGCAGTTCTTC; CDR3 protein: CASSLEGLSEQFF
clone size: few; J gene: TRBJ2-1; CDR3 length: 15; V gene: TRBV28; D gene: .; CDR3 DNA: TGTGCCAGCAGTTCCTTTGAGGGCTCCTACAATGAGCAGTTCTTC; CDR3 protein: CASSSFEGSYNEQFF